These 22 T cell receptor beta chains were all obtained from the same sample, sequenced in a study of blood T cells in healthy people across ages. A J-beta primer mix and a sample-barcoded 5' primer were used in a second PCR of about 7 to 12 cycles. One entry per CDR3 protein, called by TCRdb with MiXCR from the 5' RACE reads. The repertoire has 600,000 or so distinct CDR3 sequences, more than 45% of them found once; the top ten carry approximately 23%. The sample was blood. The receptors originated from a man older than 75 in good health.

The chain uses TRBV2 and TRBJ2-6; no clear D gene. Looked up from germline, CDR1 is SNHLY and CDR2 is FYNNEI. The CDR3 is made up of 16 amino acids. V lost 5 bases to trimming and J lost 0 bases, with 11 bases between them. This CDR3 is CASSRTKTSGANVLTF. The CDR3, as DNA: TGTGCCAGCAGTCGGACGAAGACCTCTGGGGCCAACGTCCTGACTTTC.

The chain recombines TRBV4-1 with TRBJ1-2; D ambiguous. Trimming removed 0 bases from V and 2 bases from J, with 10 bases in between. In germline, CDR1 is MGHRA, CDR2 YSYEKL. The length of the CDR3 is 15 residues. The CDR3 is CASSQEGSGNYGYTF. The CDR3 DNA is TGCGCCAGCAGCCAAGAAGGCTCGGGGAACTATGGCTACACCTTC.

This clonotype was picked up a small number of times. The rearrangement uses TRBV20-1 and TRBJ2-1; D is undetermined. The CDR3 is 15 amino acids. The germline V and J ends were trimmed by 7 bases and 0 bases, with 16 bases remaining between them. Germline V gene lookup returns CDR1 DFQATT and CDR2 SNEGSKA (reference sequence). CDR3 sequence: CSGEVSRTSYNEQFF. CDR3 in DNA: TGCAGTGGTGAGGTGTCAAGGACCTCCTACAATGAGCAGTTCTTC.

The V and J genes are TRBV6-6 and TRBJ1-1, with TRBD1 matching over 10 bases. The trim removed 3 bases at V and 5 bases at J, leaving 9 bases unmatched. Germline assignment: CDR1 MNHNY and CDR2 SVGAGI (reference sequence). The CDR3 covers 16 residues. The DNA of the CDR3 is TGTGCCAGCAGTTATCCTACCGGACAGGGGGGGACTGAAGCTTTCTTT. Translating gives CASSYPTGQGGTEAFF.

Only a few counts were recorded for this clonotype. CDR3 protein: CASSLRGLNEQFF. CDR3 DNA sequence: TGTGCCAGCAGCTTAAGGGGTCTCAATGAGCAGTTCTTC. The rearrangement joins TRBV7-2 to TRBJ2-1, with D maybe TRBD1 (5 bases). Trimming took off 2 bases at V and 6 bases at J, with 8 bases between the two ends. CDR3 length equals 13 residues. From germline, CDR1 is SGHTA and CDR2 FQGNSA.

This clonotype was observed a handful of times. One end of the junction does not line up with germline, which may come from a read error. The chain employs TRBV5-1 and TRBJ1-1; D may be TRBD1 (5 bases). The CDR3 is made up of 14 amino acids. The germline gives CDR1 SGHRS, CDR2 YFSETQ. CDR3 coding DNA: TGCGCCAGCAGTCCCGGGACTAAGAACTCTGAAGCTTTCTTT. This gives the protein CASSPGTKNSEAFF.

V and J are TRBV12-3 or TRBV12-4 and TRBJ2-2; the match to TRBD2 covers 9 bases. Trimming removed 4 bases from V and 5 bases from J; junction bases left unmatched: 8. The CDR3 has 16 amino acids. The CDR3 DNA sequence: TGTGCCAGCAGTTCAAATAGCGGGAGCGGTACCGGGGAGCTGTTTTTT. This encodes CASSSNSGSGTGELFF.

The rearrangement links TRBV5-1 to TRBJ2-3, with 7 bases that match TRBD2. The CDR3 contains 13 residues. Germline V gives CDR1 SGHRS, CDR2 YFSETQ. The J segment lost 11 bases and the V segment lost 4 bases, leaving 10 bases of the junction unmatched. The DNA of the CDR3 is TGCGCCAGCAGCGTGCACGGGGGGTTGAAGCAGTATTTT. Protein sequence: CASSVHGGLKQYF. Full variable domain (outside the CDR3, taken from reference TRBV5-1 and TRBJ2-3): KAGVTQTPRYLIKTRGQQVTLSCSPISGHRSVSWYQQTPGQGLQFLFEYFSETQRNKGNFPGRFSGRQFSNSRSEMNVSTLELGDSALYLCASSVHGGLKQYFGPGTRLTVL.

The chain has TRBV7-2 and TRBJ1-1; tentative D call: TRBD1 (6 bases). Germline V gene sequence: CDR1 SGHTA, CDR2 FQGNSA. Trimming cost V 5 bases and J 3 bases, with 10 bases left between them. This CDR3 is 13 amino acids long. The chain's CDR3 is CASSPGQHTEAFF. Written as DNA, the CDR3 is TGTGCCAGCAGCCCCGGACAGCACACTGAAGCTTTCTTT.

The CDR3 reads CSALGTEGYEQYF. For the CDR3, the DNA is TGCAGTGCCCTCGGGACAGAGGGCTACGAGCAGTACTTC. The V gene is TRBV20-1, the J gene TRBJ2-7; 7 bases fit TRBD1. Germline V gene lookup returns CDR1 DFQATT and CDR2 SNEGSKA (reference sequence). The CDR3 is 13 residues long. Unmatched junction bases numbered 8, after V lost 6 bases and J lost 3 bases.

This clonotype was seen more than once but under ten times. The V call is TRBV7-2, the J call TRBJ2-5, with D uncertain. V dropped 2 bases and J dropped 4 bases, with 14 bases sitting between them. From germline, CDR1 is SGHTA and CDR2 FQGNSA. The CDR3 is 15 amino acids. This chain's CDR3 is CASSLSLAPGETQYF. CDR3 sequence (DNA): TGTGCCAGCAGCTTAAGCCTCGCCCCTGGAGAGACCCAGTACTTC.

This clonotype was seen just once. V usage is TRBV27 and J usage is TRBJ2-1; D might be TRBD2 (5 bases). Germline CDR1 reads MNHEY; CDR2 reads SMNVEV (reference sequence). This CDR3 spans 17 amino acids. The V and J ends lost 3 bases and 8 bases respectively, with 23 bases between them. The CDR3 coding sequence is TGTGCCAGCAGTTTCGAGCCAAGCCCAACTAGATTATATGAGCAGTTCTTC. Its protein product is CASSFEPSPTRLYEQFF.

The chain recombines TRBV20-1 with TRBJ2-7; 11 bases are a match to TRBD2. The junction had 13 bases not matched to a gene; V was cut back by 5 bases and J by 7 bases. The CDR3 is made up of 15 amino acids. Germline V gives CDR1 DFQATT, CDR2 SNEGSKA (reference sequence). The CDR3 reads CSAPTSGSMRNEQYF. The CDR3 DNA reads TGCAGTGCTCCCACTAGCGGGAGTATGAGGAATGAGCAGTACTTC.

The gene calls are TRBV20-1 and TRBJ1-1, with 8 bases that match TRBD1. CDR1 is DFQATT and CDR2 is SNEGSKA in the germline V gene (reference sequence). Germline trimming cut 1 base from V and 1 base from J; bases unmatched to any gene: 8. The CDR3 totals 16 residues. The CDR3 sequence is CSARGSGGARNTEAFF. The CDR3 DNA is TGCAGTGCTAGAGGTTCAGGGGGCGCTCGGAACACTGAAGCTTTCTTT.

The genes are TRBV15 and TRBJ1-3; TRBD1 matches 8 bases. This CDR3 region has 21 residues. Germline V lookup: CDR1 LNHNV, CDR2 YYDKDF (reference sequence). Trimming removed 0 bases from V and 0 bases from J; junction bases left unmatched: 16. As DNA, the CDR3 is TGTGCCACCAGCAGAGACCCCCGGGACAGGCTCGTGTCGAGCTCTGGAAACACCATATATTTT. It specifies CATSRDPRDRLVSSSGNTIYF.

The V gene is TRBV11-2, the J gene TRBJ2-3; D assignment may be TRBD1 or TRBD2 (6 bases each). The CDR3 is 16 amino acids. Germline V gene data show CDR1 as SGHAT and CDR2 as FQNNGV. Trimming took off 3 bases at V and 2 bases at J, with 15 bases between the two ends. CDR3 DNA sequence: TGTGCCAGCAGCTTGGTTACGGGGGCGCCCACAGATACGCAGTATTTT. It codes for CASSLVTGAPTDTQYF.

This clonotype has at least ten counts. V and J are TRBV6-5 and TRBJ1-5, with D uncertain. CDR3 length: 15 amino acids. Germline CDR1 is MNHEY and CDR2 is SVGAGI. Trimming took 0 bases from V and 4 from J, leaving 10 bases between them. In nucleotides, the CDR3 is TGTGCCAGCAGTTACTCCCGTTGGCCTAATCAGCCCCAGCATTTT. Protein product: CASSYSRWPNQPQHF.

V gene TRBV7-9 combines with J gene TRBJ1-1; no clear D gene. The CDR3 loop spans 14 amino acids. V was shortened by 5 bases and J by 1 base, with 11 bases between the two germline ends. CDR1 and CDR2 (germline): SEHNR, FQNEAQ (reference sequence). In DNA, the CDR3 is TGTGCCAGCAGCCAAAGAGACGGGAACACTGAAGCTTTCTTT. It encodes CASSQRDGNTEAFF.

This clonotype showed up just a few times. The CDR3: CSVGTGGDNEQFF. CDR3 in DNA: TGCAGCGTTGGGACAGGGGGAGACAATGAGCAGTTCTTC. This chain connects TRBV29-1 to TRBJ2-1, with 10 bases identical to TRBD1. This CDR3 region has 13 residues. V lost 4 bases and J lost 5; bases outside the gene matches: 2. Germline V lookup: CDR1 SQVTM, CDR2 ANQGSEA.

The table lists this clonotype with many counts. This chain links TRBV5-1 with TRBJ1-2; D is uncertain. V gave up 2 bases and J gave up 3 bases, with 11 bases separating them. CDR3 length equals 14 residues. CDR1 and CDR2 from the germline V gene are SGHRS and YFSETQ. CDR3 sequence: CASSFATSDYGYTF. Here the CDR3 DNA reads TGCGCCAGCAGCTTCGCGACGAGCGACTATGGCTACACCTTC.

This clonotype was seen only a few times. The genes are TRBV20-1 and TRBJ2-4, with 7 nucleotides matching TRBD1. The J call could be wrong; TRBJ2-7 is a better fit for the DNA end. Germline CDR1 and CDR2: DFQATT and SNEGSKA (reference sequence). The CDR3 spans 14 residues. CDR3 in amino acids: CSARSHGQEYEQYF. In DNA form, the CDR3 reads TGCAGTGCTAGATCACATGGACAGGAGTACGAGCAGTACTTC.

This chain uses TRBV28 with TRBJ2-1; D ambiguous. Germline CDR1 is MDHEN and CDR2 is SYDVKM. The V end was cut by 5 bases, the J end by 7 bases, with 9 bases between. This CDR3 is built from 12 residues. The CDR3 sequence is CASSRIGNEQFF. Here the CDR3 DNA reads TGTGCCAGCAGTCGCATCGGTAATGAGCAGTTCTTC.